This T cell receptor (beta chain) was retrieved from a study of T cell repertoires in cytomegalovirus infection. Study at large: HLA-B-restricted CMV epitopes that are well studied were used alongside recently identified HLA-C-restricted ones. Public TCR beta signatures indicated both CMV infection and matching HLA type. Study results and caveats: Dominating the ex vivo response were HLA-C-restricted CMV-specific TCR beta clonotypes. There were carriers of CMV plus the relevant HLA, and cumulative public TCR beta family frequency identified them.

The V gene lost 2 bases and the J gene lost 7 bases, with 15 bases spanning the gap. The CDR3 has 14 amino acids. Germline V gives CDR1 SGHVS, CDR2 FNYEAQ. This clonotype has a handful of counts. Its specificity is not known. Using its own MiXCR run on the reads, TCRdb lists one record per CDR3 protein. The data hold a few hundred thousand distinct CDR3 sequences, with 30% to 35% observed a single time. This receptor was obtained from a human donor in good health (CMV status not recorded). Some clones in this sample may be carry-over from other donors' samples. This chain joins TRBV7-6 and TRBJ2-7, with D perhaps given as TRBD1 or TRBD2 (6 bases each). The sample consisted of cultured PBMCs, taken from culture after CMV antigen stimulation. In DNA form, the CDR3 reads TGTGCCAGCAGCTTAAGGGGGGCTTCGGAAGAGCAGTACTTC. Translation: CASSLRGASEEQYF.